The present T cell receptor (beta chain) was sequenced within a study of cytomegalovirus exposure and HLA in healthy donors. With V trimmed by 5 bases and J by 6 bases, 15 bases remained unmatched. The CDR3 is 16 amino acids. Germline V CDR1 and CDR2: SGHAT, FQNNGV. About this clone itself: Antigen unknown.

Study observations and caveats: In a later analysis, a missense DCLRE1C variant was linked to TCR beta V- and J-gene trimming. Further analysis was carried out later, and it showed several of the most significant clusters appearing linked to common viral pathogens.

It was with 60 Vbeta and 13 Jbeta primers that the PCR ran. Original data processing: It was a later analysis that counted roughly 80 million unique TCR beta chains, of which some 10 million were shared. Clones were read by immunoSEQ multiplex PCR, and TCRdb kept only the in-frame ones, dropping some. The V and J calls and clone size were taken over from that table, and D and trimming were inferred from the DNA. The sample consists of 95,000 to 100,000 clones, around four fifths of them appearing once. This chain joins TRBV11-2 and TRBJ1-2; 7 bases map to TRBD1. The sample taken for sequencing was PBMCs. This receptor was obtained from a man aged 35-49 years in good health and CMV-seronegative. DNA for the CDR3: TGTGCCAGCAGCCCGACAGGGAAGCTGTACGTCGATGGCTACACCTTC. It is translated as CASSPTGKLYVDGYTF.